The 4 T cell receptor beta chains in this list originate from one sample, sequenced in a study of blood T cell repertoires in COVID-19. Using immunoSEQ multiplex PCR, the repertoire was profiled, and TCRdb retains in-frame clones only, with some absent. The repertoire has roughly 390,000 clones, around 84% of them found once; the top ten carry 3% to 4%. Sequencing was performed on peripheral blood. Every receptor here comes from a woman under 30 with acute or convalescent COVID-19.

The chain combines TRBV27 with TRBJ2-6; D remains ambiguous. The germline V gene has CDR1 MNHEY and CDR2 SMNVEV (reference sequence). The CDR3 covers 14 residues. The ends were cut back, 4 bases at V and 2 bases at J, with 6 bases in the middle. The CDR3 DNA reads TGTGCCAGCAGTTCCGACACTGGGGCCAACGTCCTGACTTTC. Protein: CASSSDTGANVLTF.

The chain recombines TRBV6-5 with TRBJ2-1; 11 bases are shared with TRBD2. The germline V gene has CDR1 MNHEY and CDR2 SVGAGI. The trim removed 4 bases at V and 8 bases at J, leaving 10 bases unmatched. The CDR3 spans 16 residues. Written as DNA, the CDR3 is TGTGCCAGCAGTTTTGCTAGCGGGGGGTCCCTTCATGAGCAGTTCTTC. This codes for CASSFASGGSLHEQFF.

The chain links TRBV5-6 to TRBJ2-7; the match to TRBD1 covers 7 bases. Germline values: CDR1 SGHDT, CDR2 YYEEEE. This CDR3 contains 16 residues. V shed 3 bases and J 4 bases; nucleotides not matched to a gene: 13. This CDR3 is CASSSLRGQDVYEQYF. The CDR3 DNA reads as TGTGCCAGCAGCTCGCTCCGTGGACAGGACGTATACGAGCAGTACTTC.

The genes are TRBV2 and TRBJ2-7, with TRBD2 matching 11 bases. V lost 6 bases and J lost 3; bases outside the gene matches: 4. The CDR3 contains 14 residues. Per the germline V gene, CDR1 is SNHLY and CDR2 is FYNNEI. CDR3 protein: CASRDTSGGYEQYF. The CDR3 bases are TGTGCCAGCAGAGATACTAGCGGGGGCTACGAGCAGTACTTC.